Following are 22 T cell receptor beta chains from one sample sequenced in a study of Ad26.COV2.S vaccination and SARS-CoV-2 variants. Treatment described: approximately 18 received Ad26.COV2.S at low or high dose, single or two shots; roughly five received placebo; per-sample allocation not given. Repertoires come from day 63 after the first vaccine or placebo injection. TCRdb keeps only in-frame clones here, not all; method: immunoSEQ multiplex PCR. The data show 300,000 to 350,000 clones, 86% seen once. Sequences were derived from peripheral blood, sampled in a trial of Ad26.COV2.S vaccine versus placebo. These receptors all come from a person between 18 and 59 years old who received the Ad26.COV2.S COVID-19 vaccine or a placebo.

The chain uses TRBV5-5 and TRBJ1-4; D may be TRBD1 (6 bases). The V end lost 3 bases, the J end lost 0 bases, and 12 bases lay between the germline ends. Germline CDR1 is SGHKS and CDR2 is YYEKEE (reference sequence). The CDR3 is 16 amino acids. The DNA for the CDR3 is TGTGCCAGCAGCTCCCGACAGGCGGCAACTAATGAAAAACTGTTTTTT. It specifies CASSSRQAATNEKLFF.

V usage is TRBV5-4 and J usage is TRBJ2-5; 16 bases line up with TRBD2. CDR1 is SGHNT and CDR2 is YYREEE in the germline V gene (reference sequence). Trimming took 4 bases from V and 4 from J; bases not matched to a gene: 7. The CDR3 has 17 residues. CDR3: CASSLGTSGGAVETQYF. In DNA form, the CDR3 reads TGTGCCAGCAGCCTCGGGACTAGCGGGGGGGCGGTAGAGACCCAGTACTTC.

This clone was counted between two and nine times. The chain recombines TRBV18 with TRBJ2-7, with a possible D match to TRBD1 (5 bases). The CDR3 is made up of 13 amino acids. Germline loops: CDR1 KGHSH, CDR2 LQKENI. V gave up 4 bases and J gave up 3 bases, with 10 bases separating them. CDR3 coding DNA: TGTGCCAGCTCACTTAGACAGCACTACGAGCAGTACTTC. It translates to CASSLRQHYEQYF.

As regards this clone: Additional DNA sequences in this sample encode the identical CDR3. This chain connects TRBV11-2 to TRBJ2-5, with no clear D. V gave up 5 bases and J gave up 2 bases, with 3 bases separating them. Germline V lookup: CDR1 SGHAT, CDR2 FQNNGV. The CDR3 sequence is 11 residues long. CDR3 coding DNA: TGTGCCAGCAGCCTACAAGAGACCCAGTACTTC. This sequence encodes CASSLQETQYF.

This chain joins TRBV6-2 or TRBV6-3 and TRBJ2-1; possible D gene TRBD2, 5 bases. V was shortened by 6 bases and J by 0 bases, with 18 bases between the two germline ends. The CDR3 covers 17 residues. The germline V gene encodes CDR1 MNHEY and CDR2 SVGEGT. The CDR3 is CASSFLIARSSYNEQFF. The CDR3 DNA follows: TGTGCCAGCAGCTTCCTTATAGCGCGGAGCTCCTACAATGAGCAGTTCTTC.

The V and J genes are TRBV24-1 and TRBJ2-3; 9 nucleotides agree with TRBD1. Germline CDR1 and CDR2: KGHDR and SFDVKD. The junction had 2 bases not matched to a gene; V was cut back by 6 bases and J by 2 bases. The CDR3 is 14 residues long. In DNA, the CDR3 is TGTGCCACCAGTAGGACAGGGGCCACAGATACGCAGTATTTT. Translating it yields CATSRTGATDTQYF.

This clone appeared once. The chain joins TRBV15 to TRBJ1-1, with 8 bases matching TRBD1. CDR3 size: 15 residues. The germline V gene encodes CDR1 LNHNV and CDR2 YYDKDF (reference sequence). J lost 1 base, V lost 2 bases, and 3 bases had no gene match. CDR3 DNA sequence: TGTGCCACCAGCAGACAGGGGGCCAAGAACACTGAAGCTTTCTTT. Protein sequence: CATSRQGAKNTEAFF.

This clone occurred once. This sequence joins TRBV6-5 and TRBJ2-7, with D perhaps TRBD1 (5 bases). This CDR3 has 13 amino acids. Germline V gene sequence: CDR1 MNHEY, CDR2 SVGAGI. V was shortened by 5 bases and J by 2 bases, with 10 bases between the two germline ends. The CDR3 sequence is CASSTPGTYEQYF. The CDR3 DNA follows: TGTGCCAGCAGTACACCAGGGACCTACGAGCAGTACTTC.

This chain connects TRBV10-3 to TRBJ2-1; 8 bases line up with TRBD2. The CDR3 contains 15 residues. V shed 6 bases, J shed 7 bases, and the junction held 11 bases outside the gene matches. Germline-derived CDR1 and CDR2 are ENHRY and SYGVKD. CDR3: CAIRYTGGPENEQFF. The DNA of the CDR3 is TGTGCCATCAGGTATACGGGGGGGCCTGAAAATGAGCAGTTCTTC.

The J gene is TRBJ2-2, the V gene TRBV6-5; maybe TRBD1 (5 bases). Germline lookup yields CDR1 MNHEY and CDR2 SVGAGI. Trimming cost V 10 bases and J 4 bases, with 19 bases left between them. The CDR3 contains 15 residues. DNA of the CDR3: TGTGCCACCAAGGCCCAGGGTATGTCCACCGGGGAGCTGTTTTTT. It translates to CATKAQGMSTGELFF.

The V and J genes are TRBV25-1 and TRBJ1-5, with a weak D call TRBD1 (6 bases). From germline, CDR1 is MGHDK and CDR2 SYGVNS. Deletions cut 6 bases from V and 3 bases from J, with 15 bases between. The CDR3 is made up of 15 amino acids. This CDR3 is CASSFPDRNNQPQHF. The CDR3 DNA reads TGTGCCAGCAGCTTCCCCGACAGGAACAATCAGCCCCAGCATTTT.

The V and J genes are TRBV15 and TRBJ1-2; D is uncertain. V lost 0 bases to trimming and J lost 1 base, with 12 bases between them. This CDR3 spans 16 amino acids. Germline CDR1 reads LNHNV; CDR2 reads YYDKDF (reference sequence). The CDR3 is CATSREGTGFNYGYTF. The CDR3 DNA sequence: TGTGCCACCAGCAGAGAGGGAACGGGATTTAACTATGGCTACACCTTC.

CDR3 nucleotides: TGTGCCAGCAGGCCAGTTGGGTCCAAGGAGACCCAGTACTTC. Translating gives CASRPVGSKETQYF. This sequence joins TRBV5-8 and TRBJ2-5; D unresolved. V was shortened by 5 bases and J by 5 bases, with 16 bases between the two germline ends. This CDR3 has 14 residues. Germline loops: CDR1 SGHTS, CDR2 YDEGEE. Combining the CDR3 with reference TRBV5-8 and TRBJ2-5 gives the whole variable domain EAGVTQSPTHLIKTRGQQATLRCSPISGHTSVYWYQQALGLGLQFLLWYDEGEERNRGNFPPRFSGRQFPNYSSELNVNALELEDSALYLCASRPVGSKETQYFGPGTRLLVL.

The table lists this clone with a count of one. The rearrangement uses TRBV9 and TRBJ2-5, with D perhaps being TRBD1 or TRBD2 (5 bases each). Germline V gene data show CDR1 as SGDLS and CDR2 as YYNGEE. V was clipped by 2 bases and J by 5 bases, with 16 bases between them. The CDR3 contains 15 residues. The CDR3 loop is CASSVNPRGGETQYF. The CDR3, as DNA: TGTGCCAGCAGCGTGAATCCTCGGGGCGGGGAGACCCAGTACTTC.

This clone was seen only once. The J gene is TRBJ2-3, the V gene TRBV7-2; 10 nucleotides align to TRBD2. This CDR3 region has 14 residues. From germline, CDR1 is SGHTA and CDR2 FQGNSA. Germline trimming cut 2 bases from V and 4 bases from J; bases unmatched to any gene: 0. CDR3 sequence reads: CASSLLAGADTQYF. The CDR3, as DNA: TGTGCCAGCAGCTTACTAGCGGGGGCAGATACGCAGTATTTT.

The chain combines TRBV3-1 (or the pseudogene TRBV3-2) with TRBJ2-1, with a weak D call TRBD2 (6 bases). Germline values: CDR1 LGHDT, CDR2 YNNKEL (reference sequence). The V end was cut by 0 bases, the J end by 15 bases, with 15 bases between. This CDR3 contains 13 residues. The CDR3 DNA follows: TGTGCCAGCAGCCAAGAGCCCCCTAGCGTTCGGTTCTTC. It codes for CASSQEPPSVRFF.

This clone was recorded only once. The chain has TRBV9 and TRBJ1-1; no clear D. The CDR3 sequence is 15 residues long. Germline V CDR1 and CDR2: SGDLS, YYNGEE. With 0 bases removed from V and 4 bases from J, the gap between germline ends came to 13 bases. CDR3 sequence: CASSVGSMGITEAFF. In nucleotides, the CDR3 is TGTGCCAGCAGCGTAGGTAGTATGGGGATCACTGAAGCTTTCTTT.

In this sample, this clone turned up a few times. The chain links TRBV25-1 to TRBJ2-4; D gene ambiguous. CDR3 length: 14 residues. V was clipped by 4 bases and J by 0 bases, with 7 bases between them. Germline V lookup: CDR1 MGHDK, CDR2 SYGVNS. CDR3 nucleotide sequence: TGTGCCAGCAGTGGGCCCTTAGCCAAAAACATTCAGTACTTC. This codes for CASSGPLAKNIQYF.

This chain joins TRBV4-2 and TRBJ2-4; 8 nucleotides match TRBD1. Germline CDR1 LGHNA, CDR2 YNFKEQ. The CDR3 spans 16 residues. The junction had 3 bases not matched to a gene; V was cut back by 0 bases and J by 2 bases. CDR3: CASSQDRQGTKNIQYF. The DNA for the CDR3 is TGTGCCAGCAGCCAAGACAGACAGGGGACCAAAAACATTCAGTACTTC.

V gene TRBV19 combines with J gene TRBJ1-5, with 9 bases aligning to TRBD1. CDR1 LNHDA and CDR2 SQIVND come from the germline V gene (reference sequence). V was clipped by 4 bases and J by 0 bases; unmatched bases: 19. There are 21 residues in the CDR3. Here the CDR3 reads CASSRGPGTGNRIYSNQPQHF. DNA for the CDR3: TGTGCCAGTAGTAGAGGTCCCGGGACAGGGAATCGAATCTATAGCAATCAGCCCCAGCATTTT.

J is TRBJ2-5 and V is TRBV6-5; D not resolved. The germline V gene has CDR1 MNHEY and CDR2 SVGAGI. The V and J ends lost 0 bases and 4 bases respectively, with 0 bases between them. The CDR3 is 11 residues long. The CDR3 region is CASSYSETQYF. The CDR3 coding sequence is TGTGCCAGCAGTTACTCAGAGACCCAGTACTTC.

The gene calls are TRBV5-6 and TRBJ2-7, with 8 bases that match TRBD1. With V trimmed by 3 bases and J by 5 bases, 7 bases remained unmatched. CDR1 is SGHDT and CDR2 is YYEEEE in the germline V gene. This CDR3 is built from 14 residues. The CDR3 DNA follows: TGTGCCAGCAGCTACGACAGGGGAGGAAACGAGCAGTACTTC. Its translation: CASSYDRGGNEQYF. The full variable domain, in which reference TRBV5-6 and TRBJ2-7 provide the parts outside the CDR3, is DAGVTQSPTHLIKTRGQQVTLRCSPKSGHDTVSWYQQALGQGPQFIFQYYEEEERQRGNFPDRFSGHQFPNYSSELNVNALLLGDSALYLCASSYDRGGNEQYFGPGTRLTVT.